This T cell receptor (beta chain) was sequenced for a study of lymphopenia after photon versus proton radiotherapy. Data came from immunoSEQ multiplex PCR; TCRdb stores just in-frame clones and leaves some out. In the table there are 10,000 to 15,000 clones, about 87% of which are singletons. Regarding this clone: Its target is unknown.

V was shortened by 1 base and J by 0 bases, with 18 bases between the two germline ends. The germline CDR1 and CDR2 sequences are SNHLY and FYNNEI. CDR3 length: 18 residues. General study findings and limits: Relative stability marked proton patients; photon patients lost diversity and naive cells. Post-nadir diversity loss with photons came from oligoclonal expansion, particularly CD8+ Temra cells.

This rearrangement joins TRBV2 to TRBJ1-1; no definite D call. The TCR comes from a man aged 55 to 70 with pancreatic cancer. The input for sequencing was peripheral blood, taken from a patient treated with photon-based radiotherapy. CDR3 bases: TGTGCCAGCAGTGAAGGTCACGGTGACTTCGAGGTGAACACTGAAGCTTTCTTT. It is translated as CASSEGHGDFEVNTEAFF.